Listed below are T cell receptor beta chains from one sample, sequenced in a study of blood T cell repertoires in COVID-19. The data were produced by immunoSEQ multiplex PCR, yet TCRdb's version contains in-frame clones alone and is incomplete. The sample comprises roughly 250,000 clones, about 85% of which are singletons, and 0.85% to 1% rests with the top ten. The sequenced material came from peripheral blood. These receptors were obtained from a human donor with COVID-19, enrolled during active disease. The donor label of this sample is uncertain. CDR3s include the opening cysteine and the closing phenylalanine or tryptophan. Each record gives: D gene, clone size, J gene, V gene, CDR3 DNA, CDR3 protein. D genes are given only for firm matches. Size is stated for part of the rows, as once, few or many counts, or as a class when the clone is expanded.

. . TRBJ2-5 TRBV11-2 TGTGCCAGCTTGGGCCTGGGAGAGACCCAGTACTTC CASLGLGETQYF
TRBD2 few TRBJ2-7 TRBV7-9 TGTGCCAGCAGCTTAGTAGGGAGCGGGAGGGATTACGAGCAGTACTTC CASSLVGSGRDYEQYF
. . TRBJ1-2 TRBV30 TGTGCCTGGAGTGTATCAGGGGTCAATGGCTACACCTTC CAWSVSGVNGYTF
TRBD1 . TRBJ1-2 TRBV9 TGTGCCAGCACCTACGACGAGGGGGCCGGTGGCTACACCTTC CASTYDEGAGGYTF
. . TRBJ1-2 TRBV13 TGTGCCAGCAGCTTAGGCCGGCAGGGGCGAGGCTACACCTTC CASSLGRQGRGYTF
TRBD1 many TRBJ1-6 TRBV28 TGTGCCAGCAGCTTGGTCTGGGGGGGACAGGTTAATTTGGGAGCGAATTCACCCCTCCACTTT CASSLVWGGQVNLGANSPLHF
TRBD1 . TRBJ1-1 TRBV19 TGTGCCAGTATTCAGGGGGCGTTGGGCACTGAAGCTTTCTTT CASIQGALGTEAFF
. . TRBJ1-1 TRBV19 TGTGCCAGTAGATTCTCGTCGAACACTGAAGCTTTCTTT CASRFSSNTEAFF
. few TRBJ1-1 TRBV5-5 TGTGCCAGCAGCTTGGTGGGTGGGAGACTGAACACTGAAGCTTTCTTT CASSLVGGRLNTEAFF
. once TRBJ2-1 TRBV7-3 TGTGCCAGCAGCTTACATGGGGCTAGCGACAATGAGCAGTTCTTC CASSLHGASDNEQFF
. . TRBJ2-3 TRBV7-3 TGTGCCAGCAGCCCCGAAGGAGTAACAGATACGCAGTATTTT CASSPEGVTDTQYF
TRBD1 . TRBJ1-2 TRBV6-2/TRBV6-3 TGTGCCAGCAGTCCGGGACAGGAGCGCTATGGCTACACCTTC CASSPGQERYGYTF
. . TRBJ2-7 TRBV9 TGTGCCAGCAGCGTAGCTCGGACAATGGGGGAGCAGTACTTC CASSVARTMGEQYF
. . TRBJ2-3 TRBV29-1 TGCAGCGTTGAAGCACAGGGTGGCTCAGATACGCAGTATTTT CSVEAQGGSDTQYF
TRBD1 . TRBJ1-2 TRBV2 TGTGCCAGCAGTCCGGGACAGGGTTTCATTATGCGCTATGGCTACACCTTC CASSPGQGFIMRYGYTF
. once TRBJ1-2 TRBV3-1/TRBV3-2 TGTGCCAGCAGCCAAGACGGCAGGGAGGTAGGCTACACCTTC CASSQDGREVGYTF
. once TRBJ1-5 TRBV4-3 TGCGCCAGCAGCCAAGGGGGCATCAGGGGCAATCAGCCCCAGCATTTT CASSQGGIRGNQPQHF
TRBD1 few TRBJ2-5 TRBV5-1 TGCGCCAGCAGGGGGGTAAGCGGGACAGGGGCCAGAAAGCCAGAGACCCAGTACTTC CASRGVSGTGARKPETQYF
TRBD2 . TRBJ2-1 TRBV3-1/TRBV3-2 TGTGCCAGCAGCGCGGCGAGATATGGGACTAGCGGGGGAGGGAGGGTCGGTGAGCAGTTCTTC CASSAARYGTSGGGRVGEQFF
TRBD1 . TRBJ1-5 TRBV28 TGTGCCAGCAGTTTTTGGACAGGCCTCCAGCCCCAGCATTTT CASSFWTGLQPQHF
TRBD1 . TRBJ2-1 TRBV9 TGTGCCAGCAGCTCTCAGGGACAGATCACCGGTGAGCAGTTCTTC CASSSQGQITGEQFF
. . TRBJ1-1 TRBV2 TGTGCCAGCACGATATTACAGGGAAACACTGAAGCTTTCTTT CASTILQGNTEAFF
. . TRBJ2-3 TRBV7-2 TGTGCCAGCAGCTTAAGTGCGGGGCCCACAGATACGCAGTATTTT CASSLSAGPTDTQYF
TRBD1 . TRBJ2-2 TRBV7-9 TGTGCCAGCAGCTTAGTGGCAGGGGGCACCGGGGAGCTGTTTTTT CASSLVAGGTGELFF
. . TRBJ1-5 TRBV6-5 TGTGCCAGCGGCAGGAGCCCGGGGTACGGTCAGCCCCAGCATTTT CASGRSPGYGQPQHF
TRBD1 . TRBJ1-1 TRBV6-4 TGTGCCAGCAGCCTCGGGACAGCCACTGAAGCTTTCTTT CASSLGTATEAFF
TRBD1 . TRBJ1-2 TRBV19 TGTGCCAGTAGTATCTCCGGGACAGGGACCGCCTATGGCTACACCTTC CASSISGTGTAYGYTF
. . TRBJ1-1 TRBV7-3 TGTGCCAGCAGCTTAAGCACGGACTTTCATGGTGAAGCTTTCTTT CASSLSTDFHGEAFF
TRBD2 . TRBJ2-7 TRBV6-5 TGTGCCAGCAGTCGCAGCGGGAGTTACGAGCAGTACTTC CASSRSGSYEQYF
. . TRBJ1-2 TRBV12-3/TRBV12-4 TGTGCCAGCAGTTCGGGTATCGACGTGCGCTACACCTTC CASSSGIDVRYTF
. . TRBJ1-5 TRBV10-3 TGTGCCATCAGTGAACATGTAGGAGGAAAAAATCAGCCCCAGCATTTT CAISEHVGGKNQPQHF
. once TRBJ2-7 TRBV11-2 TGTGCCAGCAGCTCTTCCTACGAGCAGTACTTC CASSSSYEQYF
. . TRBJ1-6 TRBV19 TGTGCCAGTAGTTCGCAGGATTGGGGCTCACCCCTCCACTTT CASSSQDWGSPLHF
TRBD2 . TRBJ2-7 TRBV19 TGTGCCAGTAGTATTGGACTAGCGGACCCCTACGAGCAGTACTTC CASSIGLADPYEQYF
. . TRBJ1-2 TRBV7-9 TGTGCCAGCAGCTCAGGGGCAGGGGATGGCTACACCTTC CASSSGAGDGYTF
TRBD1 . TRBJ1-3 TRBV6-8 TGTGCCAGCAGTAGTTACTGGGGACAGGGGGGTCCCTCTGGAAACACCATATATTTT CASSSYWGQGGPSGNTIYF
. once TRBJ2-3 TRBV11-3 TGTGCCAGCCAAACCTGGACAGTGGGTAGCACAGATACGCAGTATTTT CASQTWTVGSTDTQYF
TRBD1 once TRBJ1-4 TRBV7-9 TGTGCCAGCAGTCGACAGGGAAGGACTAATGAAAAACTGTTTTTT CASSRQGRTNEKLFF
TRBD1 once TRBJ2-7 TRBV5-1 TGCGCCAGCAGCTCCGGGACAGGTGCCTACGAGCAGTACTTC CASSSGTGAYEQYF
TRBD1 . TRBJ1-5 TRBV7-8 TGTGCCAGCAGCCTCGGGACAGTAAGCAATCAGCCCCAGCATTTT CASSLGTVSNQPQHF